This paragraph covers one T cell receptor beta chain sequence. Its antigen remains unidentified. This record comes from a study of cytomegalovirus exposure and HLA in healthy donors. Overall study findings and caveats: Researchers catalogued 164 TCR beta chains as cytomegalovirus-associated. A few of the chains that were CMV-associated were confirmed in vitro to be specific for CMV antigens.

PCR used 60 Vbeta primers and 13 Jbeta primers. Original methodology: An analysis performed later counted about 80 million unique TCR beta chains (roughly 11 million of them shared). Libraries were prepared by immunoSEQ multiplex PCR; TCRdb keeps only in-frame clonotypes and omits some of them. D and trimming were read from the DNA, whereas the V and J calls and clone size are those reported in that table. The table has approximately 180,000 clones, 70% to 80% seen once. V was clipped by 2 bases and J by 1 base, with 10 bases between them. Germline V CDR1 and CDR2: SGHTA, FQGTGA. The CDR3 is made up of 15 amino acids.

The source of this sequence is a woman aged 55-70 years in good health and CMV-seropositive. The V gene is TRBV7-3, the J gene TRBJ2-3; D call uncertain. Sequencing was done on a sample of PBMCs. The CDR3 reads CASSLSASRTDTQYF. As DNA, the CDR3 is TGTGCCAGCAGCTTATCAGCGTCCCGCACAGATACGCAGTATTTT. Full variable domain (outside the CDR3, taken from reference TRBV7-3 and TRBJ2-3): GAGVSQTPSNKVTEKGKYVELRCDPISGHTALYWYRQSLGQGPEFLIYFQGTGAADDSGLPNDRFFAVRPEGSVSTLKIQRTERGDSAVYLCASSLSASRTDTQYFGPGTRLTVL.